The next 31 T cell receptor beta chains were all read from a single sample in a study of regulatory T cells in long-lasting Graves disease. The time point is: persistent/refractory GD, antithyroid drugs over 5 years with positive TRAb. Scientists built the TCR library using RNA that was extracted from PBMCs. TCR beta libraries were built with iRepertoire HTBI primers and Arm-PCR of CDR3 regions. One entry per CDR3 protein, called by TCRdb with MiXCR from the multiplex PCR reads. The data hold 400,000 to 500,000 distinct CDR3 sequences, with roughly 23% observed a single time. The sample was peripheral blood mononuclear cells (PBMCs), taken when the disease was refractory, from a patient treated with antithyroid drugs. The receptors stem from a female donor with Graves disease.

This clonotype showed up just a few times. V and J are TRBV5-5 and TRBJ2-2, with 8 bases matching TRBD2. Germline CDR1 and CDR2: SGHKS and YYEKEE (reference sequence). The ends lost 1 base at V and 2 bases at J; junction bases unmatched: 7. The length of the CDR3 is 17 residues. CDR3: CASSLIPGGPNTGELFF. CDR3 coding DNA: TGTGCCAGCAGCTTGATCCCGGGAGGGCCTAACACCGGGGAGCTGTTTTTT.

The sample holds one count of this clonotype. The chain recombines TRBV5-1 with TRBJ2-2; 8 bases are a match to TRBD2. CDR1 and CDR2 from the germline V gene are SGHRS and YFSETQ. The CDR3 is made up of 17 amino acids. V was pared by 0 bases and J by 5 bases, with 9 bases of the junction left unmatched. For the CDR3, the DNA is TGCGCCAGCAGCTTGGAAGTAGCGGGAAGGCGGACCGGGGAGCTGTTTTTT. Its translation: CASSLEVAGRRTGELFF. Together with reference TRBV5-1 and TRBJ2-2, the CDR3 gives the full variable domain: KAGVTQTPRYLIKTRGQQVTLSCSPISGHRSVSWYQQTPGQGLQFLFEYFSETQRNKGNFPGRFSGRQFSNSRSEMNVSTLELGDSALYLCASSLEVAGRRTGELFFGEGSRLTVL.

This clonotype occurred many times. The rearrangement uses TRBV2 and TRBJ1-4; D remains ambiguous. Trimming removed 5 bases from V and 5 bases from J, with 6 bases in between. Germline loops: CDR1 SNHLY, CDR2 FYNNEI. The CDR3 is 12 residues long. The chain's CDR3 is CASSRRNEKLFF. The CDR3 region has the DNA TGTGCCAGCAGTAGACGGAATGAAAAACTGTTTTTT.

This clonotype was counted ten times or more. The genes are TRBV11-2 and TRBJ1-1; 7 nucleotides agree with TRBD1. The CDR3 length is 15 residues. Trimming took 4 bases from V and 1 from J; bases not matched to a gene: 6. The V gene's germline CDR1 is SGHAT and CDR2 FQNNGV. Here the CDR3 DNA reads TGTGCCAGCAGCTCCGGGACAGCGCGGAACACTGAAGCTTTCTTT. It translates to CASSSGTARNTEAFF.

The chain joins TRBV4-2 to TRBJ2-7; 11 bases are shared with TRBD1. Germline assignment: CDR1 LGHNA and CDR2 YNFKEQ. CDR3 size: 13 residues. The trim removed 2 bases at V and 10 bases at J, leaving 4 bases unmatched. The CDR3 loop is CASSQLGTGGQYF. For the CDR3, the DNA is TGTGCCAGCAGCCAACTCGGGACAGGGGGACAGTACTTC.

This clonotype was picked up many times. This rearrangement joins TRBV7-8 to TRBJ2-7; 8 bases map to TRBD2. V gave up 3 bases and J gave up 4 bases; unmatched junction bases: 5. Per the germline V gene, CDR1 is SGHVS and CDR2 is FQNEAQ. This CDR3 region has 14 residues. CDR3 nucleotides: TGTGCCAGCAGCTTGAGCGGGAGTACGTACGAGCAGTACTTC. Amino acids: CASSLSGSTYEQYF.

With respect to this clonotype: A much larger clonotype is one base distant, so this may be a read error. This chain uses TRBV6-2 or TRBV6-3 with TRBJ1-1, with D possibly matching TRBD1 (5 bases). V shed 5 bases and J shed 0 bases, with 16 bases lying between them. This CDR3 has 16 residues. Germline loops: CDR1 MNHEY, CDR2 SVGEGT. The CDR3 DNA sequence: TGTGCCAGCAGTGAGTTTGTCGACAGCGTGAACACTGAAGCTTTCTTT. It encodes CASSEFVDSVNTEAFF.

This clonotype has ten or more counts. The chain uses TRBV12-3 or TRBV12-4 and TRBJ2-7; the D gene is possibly TRBD2 (5 bases). The germline V and J ends were trimmed by 7 bases and 5 bases, with 18 bases remaining between them. CDR3 length: 14 residues. The DNA of the CDR3 is TGTGCCAGCACACCTCGGGGTTTGTTCCACGAGCAGTACTTC. The encoded protein is CASTPRGLFHEQYF.

This clonotype has a count of ten or more. V gene TRBV3-1 combines with J gene TRBJ1-5; D remains ambiguous. The CDR3 loop spans 14 amino acids. Germline V gene data show CDR1 as LGHDT and CDR2 as YNNKEL (reference sequence). V was clipped by 9 bases and J by 0 bases, with 12 bases between them. CDR3 DNA sequence: TGTGCCAGTCTGGTGGCGGATAGCAATCAGCCCCAGCATTTT. Translated: CASLVADSNQPQHF.

The chain couples TRBV9 to TRBJ2-7; TRBD1 matches at 7 bases. V lost 6 bases and J lost 3; bases outside the gene matches: 9. CDR3 length equals 14 residues. The germline gives CDR1 SGDLS, CDR2 YYNGEE. The CDR3 sequence is CASTRTGTDYEQYF. The CDR3 DNA sequence: TGTGCCAGCACTCGCACCGGGACAGACTACGAGCAGTACTTC.

The V and J genes are TRBV29-1 and TRBJ1-2; no firm D call. The CDR3 spans 11 residues. Germline V gene sequence: CDR1 SQVTM, CDR2 ANQGSEA. The ends were cut back, 0 bases at V and 8 bases at J, with 7 bases in the middle. The DNA for the CDR3 is TGCAGCGTTGAAGATCAAAGGGGCTACACCTTC. Its protein is CSVEDQRGYTF.

Many counts were recorded for this clonotype. The genes are TRBV2 and TRBJ1-1; weak D call: TRBD1 (5 bases). CDR1 and CDR2 from the germline V gene are SNHLY and FYNNEI. This CDR3 comprises 13 residues. Trimming took 5 bases from V and 4 from J, leaving 11 bases between them. CDR3 bases: TGTGCCAGCAGTTTGGACACGACCACTGAAGCTTTCTTT. Its translation is CASSLDTTTEAFF.

The table lists this clonotype with many counts. The chain is built from TRBV6-5 and TRBJ2-2, with 11 bases aligning to TRBD2. Germline CDR1 and CDR2: MNHEY and SVGAGI. This CDR3 is 16 amino acids long. V shed 2 bases and J 5 bases; nucleotides not matched to a gene: 4. CDR3 nucleotides: TGTGCCAGCAGTTACGGCCTAGCGGGAGGTACCGGGGAGCTGTTTTTT. Protein sequence: CASSYGLAGGTGELFF.

The sample holds many counts of this clonotype. The chain combines TRBV6-1 with TRBJ1-5; D is ambiguous. V was shortened by 5 bases and J by 7 bases, with 15 bases between the two germline ends. CDR3 size: 14 residues. CDR1 is MNHNS and CDR2 is SASEGT in the germline V gene. The CDR3 reads CASSRAGSGQPQHF. CDR3 bases: TGTGCCAGCAGTAGGGCGGGGTCCGGGCAGCCCCAGCATTTT.

This rearrangement joins TRBV12-3 or TRBV12-4 to TRBJ2-1; maybe TRBD2 (6 bases). With 6 bases removed from V and 8 bases from J, the gap between germline ends came to 20 bases. The CDR3 is 15 amino acids. The CDR3 loop reads CASSAGSTGGDEQFF. The CDR3 bases are TGTGCCAGCAGCGCCGGGTCTACAGGCGGGGATGAGCAGTTCTTC.

This clonotype was observed a few times. The chain uses TRBV19 and TRBJ2-2; 12 nucleotides agree with TRBD1. This CDR3 has 16 residues. The germline gives CDR1 LNHDA, CDR2 SQIVND (reference sequence). The junction had 7 bases not matched to a gene; V was cut back by 5 bases and J by 6 bases. The CDR3 DNA reads TGTGCCAGTAGTCTCCTGGGACAGGGGGCCGCCGGGGAGCTGTTTTTT. It codes for CASSLLGQGAAGELFF.

The rearrangement joins TRBV2 to TRBJ2-1, with TRBD2 matching 7 bases. Trimming at V came to 6 bases and at J to 8 bases, leaving 13 bases not matched to a gene. The germline gives CDR1 SNHLY, CDR2 FYNNEI. The CDR3 extends over 15 amino acids. CDR3 bases: TGTGCCAGCAGGAGCTTGGGAGGGAGTGGGGATGAGCAGTTCTTC. This gives the protein CASRSLGGSGDEQFF.

This chain connects TRBV5-6 to TRBJ2-7; no reliable D call. The CDR3 is 13 amino acids. V lost 0 bases and J lost 7, with 11 bases in between. The germline CDR1 and CDR2 sequences are SGHDT and YYEEEE. CDR3 region: CASSLDSEGEQYF. The DNA for the CDR3 is TGTGCCAGCAGCTTGGACAGCGAAGGGGAGCAGTACTTC. Combining the CDR3 with reference TRBV5-6 and TRBJ2-7 gives the whole variable domain DAGVTQSPTHLIKTRGQQVTLRCSPKSGHDTVSWYQQALGQGPQFIFQYYEEEERQRGNFPDRFSGHQFPNYSSELNVNALLLGDSALYLCASSLDSEGEQYFGPGTRLTVT.

In its sample, this clonotype was seen many times. The chain links TRBV11-2 to TRBJ2-3; D is unresolved. CDR3 length: 13 residues. V was shortened by 1 base and J by 4 bases, with 6 bases between the two germline ends. Germline V gene sequence: CDR1 SGHAT, CDR2 FQNNGV. The CDR3 is CASSLGGADTQYF. The DNA of the CDR3 is TGTGCCAGCAGCTTAGGAGGTGCAGATACGCAGTATTTT. Supplemented by reference TRBV11-2 and TRBJ2-3, the full variable domain reads EAGVAQSPRYKIIEKRQSVAFWCNPISGHATLYWYQQILGQGPKLLIQFQNNGVVDDSQLPKDRFSAERLKGVDSTLKIQPAKLEDSAVYLCASSLGGADTQYFGPGTRLTVL.

V usage is TRBV6-1 and J usage is TRBJ2-1, with 8 bases that match TRBD2. Germline V gives CDR1 MNHNS, CDR2 SASEGT. V gave up 5 bases and J gave up 4 bases; unmatched junction bases: 1. The CDR3 runs 13 residues. DNA of the CDR3: TGTGCCAGCAGTCCGGGAGGGTACAATGAGCAGTTCTTC. Amino acids: CASSPGGYNEQFF.

This clonotype was counted at least ten times. This sequence joins TRBV28 and TRBJ2-5, with 8 bases that match TRBD2. J was trimmed by 3 bases and V by 5 bases; bases with no gene match: 8. This CDR3 region has 15 residues. In germline, CDR1 is MDHEN, CDR2 SYDVKM. The CDR3, as DNA: TGTGCCAGCAGTCCGGGTACTAGCGGAAAAGAGACCCAGTACTTC. This translates into CASSPGTSGKETQYF.

This chain connects TRBV11-2 to TRBJ2-3; D call uncertain. Germline V CDR1 and CDR2: SGHAT, FQNNGV. The ends were cut back, 4 bases at V and 4 bases at J, with 15 bases in the middle. The CDR3 runs 15 residues. In nucleotides, the CDR3 is TGTGCCAGCAGCTCCGTTTCGAACCGAGCAGATACGCAGTATTTT. It yields the protein CASSSVSNRADTQYF.

Ten or more counts support this clonotype. The chain joins TRBV28 to TRBJ2-7, with D perhaps assigned TRBD1 or TRBD2 (5 bases each). Trimming removed 5 bases from V and 1 base from J, with 15 bases in between. Germline CDR1 is MDHEN and CDR2 is SYDVKM. CDR3 length: 15 amino acids. The CDR3 nucleotides read TGTGCCAGCAGTGAATCCCGGGGCCATTCCTACGAGCAGTACTTC. It yields the protein CASSESRGHSYEQYF.

This clonotype was counted ten times or more. The chain links TRBV10-3 to TRBJ2-5; perhaps TRBD2 as D (5 bases). Trimming shortened V by 9 bases and J by 4 bases, and 18 bases separated the two germline ends. The CDR3 sequence is 14 residues long. CDR1 and CDR2 from the germline V gene are ENHRY and SYGVKD. DNA for the CDR3: TGTGCCATAGCCTCGGTTCTAGGAGGAGAGACCCAGTACTTC. Its protein is CAIASVLGGETQYF.

Worth noting for this clonotype: The germline gene is not matched at one end of the junction; a read error may be the cause. V and J are TRBV5-1 and TRBJ1-1; D is ambiguous. The V gene's germline CDR1 is SGHRS and CDR2 YFSETQ. The CDR3 totals 13 residues. The CDR3 DNA reads as TGCGCCAGCAGCTTGGTGGCGAACACTGAAGCTTCCTTT. Protein product: CASSLVANTEASF.

The table lists this clonotype with many counts. The genes are TRBV7-9 and TRBJ2-7, with unresolved D. Trimming stripped 2 bases from V and 2 bases from J, with 10 bases between. The CDR3 runs to 14 residues. Germline V CDR1 and CDR2: SEHNR, FQNEAQ (reference sequence). CDR3 region: CASSLRTETYEQYF. CDR3 sequence (DNA): TGTGCCAGCAGCTTAAGGACCGAAACCTACGAGCAGTACTTC.

This clonotype has only a few counts. This chain connects TRBV20-1 to TRBJ2-5; perhaps TRBD1 as D (6 bases). Germline lookup yields CDR1 DFQATT and CDR2 SNEGSKA (reference sequence). Trimming removed 3 bases from V and 7 bases from J, with 15 bases in between. The CDR3 contains 13 residues. In nucleotides, the CDR3 is TGCAGTGCTAGCCAGGGGACGCGAGGGACCCAGTACTTC. Translated: CSASQGTRGTQYF.

This clonotype was detected ten times or more. The chain employs TRBV27 and TRBJ1-2, with TRBD1 matching 8 bases. Trimming at V came to 6 bases and at J to 6 bases, leaving 15 bases not matched to a gene. The CDR3 totals 16 residues. CDR1 MNHEY and CDR2 SMNVEV come from the germline V gene (reference sequence). Written as DNA, the CDR3 is TGTGCCAGCAGGGCGAGACAGGGGTCTCCTGTCGATGGCTACACCTTC. It is translated as CASRARQGSPVDGYTF.

In this sample, this clonotype turned up a few times. This sequence joins TRBV15 and TRBJ2-3; D is tentatively TRBD1 or TRBD2 (6 bases each). V lost 3 bases to trimming and J lost 5 bases, with 12 bases between them. The CDR3 is made up of 14 amino acids. CDR1 is LNHNV, CDR2 YYDKDF, per germline (reference sequence). As DNA, the CDR3 is TGTGCCACCAGCAGGGTACAGGGAGGAGATACGCAGTATTTT. Residues: CATSRVQGGDTQYF.

The chain uses TRBV20-1 and TRBJ2-2, with 9 positions matching TRBD2. V was clipped by 0 bases and J by 3 bases; unmatched bases: 8. The CDR3 totals 17 residues. Germline CDR1 reads DFQATT; CDR2 reads SNEGSKA (reference sequence). CDR3 sequence reads: CSARDLRAGGYTGELFF. The CDR3 coding sequence is TGCAGTGCTAGAGATCTTCGAGCGGGAGGATACACCGGGGAGCTGTTTTTT.

V is TRBV7-2 and J is TRBJ2-1; no reliable D call. Germline V gene lookup returns CDR1 SGHTA and CDR2 FQGNSA. V shed 8 bases and J shed 7 bases, with 18 bases lying between them. This CDR3 contains 14 residues. Written as DNA, the CDR3 is TGTGCCAGCCAACCAGGTACCATGAAGAATGAGCAGTTCTTC. Protein product: CASQPGTMKNEQFF.